This TCR beta chain was retrieved from a study of CD8 T cells in ankylosing spondylitis. Findings and limits, study-wide: Apparently characteristic of ankylosing spondylitis blood was a TCR beta motif (roughly 8 highly homologous variants).

This clonotype has more than one count but fewer than ten. What it recognizes is unknown. TCRdb re-called the 5' RACE reads through MiXCR, storing one row per CDR3 protein. This sample has 700,000 to 1,000,000 distinct CDR3 sequences, with 10% to 15% found just once. The sample comprised blood, either unsorted or a sorted T cell fraction (not recorded which). This TCR was sampled from a male donor with ankylosing spondylitis.

The CDR3 reads CASSLFVYNTEAFF. Here the CDR3 DNA reads TGTGCCAGCAGCTTGTTTGTGTATAACACTGAAGCTTTCTTT. This sequence joins TRBV7-2 and TRBJ1-1; no definite D call. CDR3 size: 14 residues. V lost 3 bases and J lost 2, with 10 bases in between. The germline gives CDR1 SGHTA, CDR2 FQGNSA.